These 25 T cell receptor beta chains were sequenced from one sample in a study of T cells expressing NK-cell markers. From its re-call of the 5' RACE reads, TCRdb lists each CDR3 protein once, without DNA. This sample lists about 460,000 distinct CDR3 sequences; its ten largest clones have almost 1.5%. The sequencing input was blood T cells: a sorted CD56 or NKG2C T cell subset, CD4+ or CD8+ T cells, or bulk PBMC T cells (not recorded which). Receptor source: a woman in her fifties or sixties in good health.

The chain uses TRBV25-1 and TRBJ1-4. Germline loops: CDR1 MGHDK, CDR2 SYGVNS. The CDR3 is 15 residues long. CDR3 protein: CASSEYRGSNEKLFF. Together with reference TRBV25-1 and TRBJ1-4, the CDR3 gives the full variable domain: EADIYQTPRYLVIGTGKKITLECSQTMGHDKMYWYQQDPGMELHLIHYSYGVNSTEKGDLSSESTVSRIRTEHFPLTLESARPSHTSQYLCASSEYRGSNEKLFFGSGTQLSVL.

The chain carries TRBV20-1 and TRBJ2-2; lacking DNA, the TRBD1 call made by TCRdb goes unchecked. Germline V gene sequence: CDR1 DFQATT, CDR2 SNEGSKA (reference sequence). The CDR3 runs to 14 residues. The CDR3 sequence: CSARGQQGAGELFF.

The chain combines TRBV12-3 or TRBV12-4 with TRBJ1-5; TCRdb names TRBD1, which stays unverified in the absence of DNA. The CDR3 covers 14 residues. The CDR3 protein is CASRETGRGQPQHF.

The J gene is TRBJ2-1, the V gene TRBV19; no DNA is available, so the TRBD2 call from TCRdb remains unchecked. Germline V CDR1 and CDR2: LNHDA, SQIVND (reference sequence). The CDR3 contains 16 residues. This CDR3 is CASSNRAGLGRHEQFF. The full variable domain, its missing parts supplied by reference TRBV19 and TRBJ2-1, is DGGITQSPKYLFRKEGQNVTLSCEQNLNHDAMYWYRQDPGQGLRLIYYSQIVNDFQKGDIAEGYSVSREKKESFPLTVTSAQKNPTAFYLCASSNRAGLGRHEQFFGPGTRLTVL.

The chain employs TRBV3-1 and TRBJ2-7; TCRdb's assignment of TRBD1 cannot be checked, as there is no DNA. CDR3 size: 13 residues. Per germline, CDR1 LGHDT and CDR2 YNNKEL (reference sequence). The CDR3 protein is CASRPVQGYEQYF.

V usage is TRBV5-6 and J usage is TRBJ2-2; TCRdb lists TRBD1, though no DNA is available to test this call. Germline-derived CDR1 and CDR2 are SGHDT and YYEEEE. CDR3 size: 15 residues. The CDR3 here is CASSPDRGWAGELFF.

The rearrangement joins TRBV28 to TRBJ1-3. CDR1 MDHEN and CDR2 SYDVKM come from the germline V gene. This CDR3 is 15 amino acids long. The CDR3 loop reads CASSLLRISGNTIYF.

The rearrangement uses TRBV5-6 and TRBJ1-1. This CDR3 spans 15 amino acids. The germline V gene has CDR1 SGHDT and CDR2 YYEEEE. The CDR3 here is CASSSGRRMNTEAFF.

The rearrangement joins TRBV20-1 to TRBJ1-2; without DNA, the TCRdb call of TRBD1 cannot be checked. The germline gives CDR1 DFQATT, CDR2 SNEGSKA (reference sequence). The CDR3 contains 13 residues. CDR3 protein: CSAADPDRDGYTF.

The chain combines TRBV18 with TRBJ2-3. CDR1 is KGHSH, CDR2 LQKENI, per germline. This CDR3 has 14 residues. CDR3 amino acids: CASSPDHSTDTQYF.

The CDR3 sequence is CATSDSTGSLDYNEQFF. This chain joins TRBV24-1 and TRBJ2-1; checking the TCRdb D call of TRBD1 is not possible without DNA. The CDR3 is 17 amino acids. Germline lookup yields CDR1 KGHDR and CDR2 SFDVKD.

The rearrangement links TRBV25-1 to TRBJ2-3; TCRdb selects TRBD2, and the lack of DNA leaves this call unchecked. Germline CDR1 reads MGHDK; CDR2 reads SYGVNS. This CDR3 has 16 amino acids. The CDR3 protein is CASSRTSGSQTDTQYF.

The rearrangement joins TRBV5-1 to TRBJ2-2; the D gene TCRdb calls, TRBD1, cannot be checked with no DNA. The CDR3 is made up of 13 amino acids. The germline V gene has CDR1 SGHRS and CDR2 YFSETQ. CDR3 protein: CASSVGGHGELFF. The full variable domain, its missing parts supplied by reference TRBV5-1 and TRBJ2-2, is KAGVTQTPRYLIKTRGQQVTLSCSPISGHRSVSWYQQTPGQGLQFLFEYFSETQRNKGNFPGRFSGRQFSNSRSEMNVSTLELGDSALYLCASSVGGHGELFFGEGSRLTVL.

The CDR3 region is CASSVGLAGGRQETQYF. The V call is TRBV9, the J call TRBJ2-5; TCRdb gives TRBD2 as the D gene, but with no DNA this cannot be confirmed. CDR1 is SGDLS and CDR2 is YYNGEE in the germline V gene. The CDR3 spans 17 residues.

The chain combines TRBV10-2 with TRBJ2-1; TCRdb proposes TRBD1, but this gene call is untestable without DNA. The CDR3 is 15 amino acids. Looked up from germline, CDR1 is WSHSY and CDR2 is SAAADI. This chain's CDR3 is CASSRPGTGLNEQFF.

The rearrangement links TRBV5-1 to TRBJ2-5. Germline-derived CDR1 and CDR2 are SGHRS and YFSETQ. The CDR3 is 12 amino acids. The CDR3 is CASREWGETQYF.

The rearrangement uses TRBV11-3 and TRBJ2-2. The CDR3 length is 15 residues. Per germline, CDR1 SGHNT and CDR2 YENEEA. The CDR3: CASSFSRRTTGELFF.

The rearrangement joins TRBV24-1 to TRBJ1-5; TCRdb names TRBD1, which stays unverified in the absence of DNA. The CDR3 length is 17 residues. Germline-derived CDR1 and CDR2 are KGHDR and SFDVKD. CDR3 sequence: CATSDPSAQHSNQPQHF.

This chain links TRBV6-6 with TRBJ2-7; TCRdb outputs TRBD1, but without DNA this stays unchecked. The CDR3 runs 13 residues. CDR1 and CDR2 (germline): MNHNY, SVGAGI (reference sequence). This CDR3 is CASRPGGLYEQYF.

The CDR3 loop is CASSSTGTSGSREQYF. The chain uses TRBV5-6 and TRBJ2-7; TCRdb gives TRBD2 as the D gene, but with no DNA this cannot be confirmed. The CDR3 loop spans 16 amino acids. Germline V lookup: CDR1 SGHDT, CDR2 YYEEEE.

J is TRBJ2-7 and V is TRBV5-1; TCRdb's D gene call, TRBD2, goes unchecked for lack of DNA. From germline, CDR1 is SGHRS and CDR2 YFSETQ. The CDR3 is made up of 15 amino acids. This CDR3 is CASSLTSGSFNEQYF. The whole variable domain, filled in from reference TRBV5-1 and TRBJ2-7, reads KAGVTQTPRYLIKTRGQQVTLSCSPISGHRSVSWYQQTPGQGLQFLFEYFSETQRNKGNFPGRFSGRQFSNSRSEMNVSTLELGDSALYLCASSLTSGSFNEQYFGPGTRLTVT.

The V call is TRBV12-3 or TRBV12-4, the J call TRBJ2-2; the D call from TCRdb, TRBD1, cannot be confirmed without DNA. This CDR3 spans 13 amino acids. Here the CDR3 reads CASSDRGGRELFF.

The chain employs TRBV6-5 and TRBJ1-5. Per the germline V gene, CDR1 is MNHEY and CDR2 is SVGAGI. The CDR3 spans 16 residues. CDR3 sequence reads: CASSTARTEQNQPQHF.

The J gene is TRBJ1-4, the V gene TRBV7-8; TCRdb indicates TRBD1, and absent DNA this call remains unverified. CDR1 is SGHVS and CDR2 is FQNEAQ in the germline V gene. This CDR3 region has 15 residues. CDR3 loop: CASSLFQGFSEKLFF.

The V gene is TRBV3-1, the J gene TRBJ2-1; the TCRdb call, TRBD1, lacks DNA for checking. Germline V gene sequence: CDR1 LGHDT, CDR2 YNNKEL (reference sequence). The CDR3 consists of 17 residues. Here the CDR3 reads CASSQIPGRSPTAQQFF.